This TCR beta chain was identified in a study of T cell changes during pregnancy in multiple sclerosis (dated by TCRdb to the late 2010s). Turning to the overall study: In women with multiple sclerosis, the researchers looked at how the T cell repertoire shifted as pregnancy progressed.

Worth noting for this clone: The antigen this receptor binds is unknown. Base qualities are not recorded, but no much larger clone differs from it by a single base.

Libraries were built with the immunoSEQ multiplex PCR assay. Imported from immuneACCESS, the table was reduced by TCRdb to in-frame sequences with V and J called. These copies leave out some clones; in studies compared against another copy, an unresolved V gene accounts for under half, and the cause of the remainder is not known. Present in this sample are about 64,000 clones, about 96% of which were seen just once. The ten top clones hold approximately 2.5% of the sample. CDR1 and CDR2 are read off the germline V gene as SGHDT and YYEEEE. Measured from the cysteine to the phenylalanine, the CDR3 is 18 residues long. The retained sequence is limited to the CDR3, 54 bases, with the frame set at the first base. V is trimmed back by 2 bases and J by 3 bases, and the junction contains 14 bases that no gene match accounts for.

This receptor was obtained from a female donor with multiple sclerosis, enrolled in a pregnancy study. The material was CD8+ T cells from peripheral blood mononuclear cells, obtained after pregnancy. The chain was built from TRBV5-6 and TRBJ2-5, with 9 junctional bases fitting TRBD2. This receptor has the CDR3 CASSFESWVAGVKETQYF. The base sequence is TGTGCCAGCAGCTTTGAATCGTGGGTAGCGGGAGTTAAAGAGACCCAGTACTTC.